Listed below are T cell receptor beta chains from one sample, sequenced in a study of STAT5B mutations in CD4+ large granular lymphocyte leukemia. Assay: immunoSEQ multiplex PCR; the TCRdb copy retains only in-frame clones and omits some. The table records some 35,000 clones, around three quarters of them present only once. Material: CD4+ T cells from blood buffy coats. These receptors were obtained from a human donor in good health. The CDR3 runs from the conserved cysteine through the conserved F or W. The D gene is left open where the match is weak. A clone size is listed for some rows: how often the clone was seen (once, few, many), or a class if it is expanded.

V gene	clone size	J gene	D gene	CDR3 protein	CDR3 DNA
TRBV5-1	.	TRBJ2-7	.	CASSPPGYEQYF	TGCGCCAGCAGCCCCCCAGGATACGAGCAGTACTTC
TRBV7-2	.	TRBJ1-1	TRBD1	CASSSRQGVNTEAFF	TGTGCCAGCAGCTCCCGGCAGGGGGTGAACACTGAAGCTTTCTTT
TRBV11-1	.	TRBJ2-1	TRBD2	CASSARLAGGPEQFF	TGTGCCAGCAGCGCGCGACTAGCGGGAGGGCCGGAGCAGTTCTTC
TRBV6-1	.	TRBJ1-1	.	CASWRGTEAFF	TGTGCCAGCTGGAGGGGCACTGAAGCTTTCTTT
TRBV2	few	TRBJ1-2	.	CASSVTAGGGYTF	TGTGCCAGCAGTGTAACGGCGGGAGGAGGCTACACCTTC
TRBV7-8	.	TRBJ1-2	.	CASSLGVAGKGGNYGYTF	TGTGCCAGCAGCTTAGGAGTGGCAGGGAAAGGGGGTAACTATGGCTACACCTTC
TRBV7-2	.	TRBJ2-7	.	CASSLASLGHEQYF	TGTGCCAGCAGCTTGGCATCTCTGGGCCACGAGCAGTACTTC
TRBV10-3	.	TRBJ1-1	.	CAISGGEGNTEAFF	TGTGCCATCAGTGGGGGGGAGGGGAACACTGAAGCTTTCTTT
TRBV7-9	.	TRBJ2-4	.	CASSLAKNIQYF	TGTGCCAGCAGTCTAGCCAAAAACATTCAGTACTTC
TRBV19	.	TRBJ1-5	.	CASSIGTNQPQHF	TGTGCCAGTAGTATAGGGACCAATCAGCCCCAGCATTTT
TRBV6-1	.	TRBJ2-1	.	CASSVVNPNEQFF	TGTGCCAGCAGTGTCGTAAACCCCAATGAGCAGTTCTTC
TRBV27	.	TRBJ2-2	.	CASSWSTMNTGELFF	TGTGCCAGCAGTTGGTCGACAATGAACACCGGGGAGCTGTTTTTT
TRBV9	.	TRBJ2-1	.	CACRMGRVGEQFF	TGTGCCTGCCGGATGGGCAGGGTCGGTGAGCAGTTCTTC
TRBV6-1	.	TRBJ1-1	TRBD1	CASTPGGQGAGKAFF	TGTGCCAGCACCCCTGGCGGACAGGGGGCTGGGAAAGCTTTCTTT
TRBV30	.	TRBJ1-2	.	CAWSRGAANYGYTF	TGTGCCTGGAGCCGAGGGGCAGCTAACTATGGCTACACCTTC
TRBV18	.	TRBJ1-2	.	CASSPPEGRLDGYTF	TGTGCCAGCTCACCACCGGAGGGGCGCTTGGATGGCTACACCTTC
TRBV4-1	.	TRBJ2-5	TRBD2	CASSQDPLASGGAKTQYF	TGCGCCAGCAGCCAAGATCCGTTGGCTAGCGGGGGGGCGAAGACCCAGTACTTC
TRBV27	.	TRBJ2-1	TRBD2	CASSKSTSGRVSYNEQFF	TGTGCCAGCAGCAAATCGACTAGCGGGAGAGTATCCTACAATGAGCAGTTCTTC
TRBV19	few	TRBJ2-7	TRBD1	CASSRDRGVYEQYF	TGTGCCAGTAGCCGGGACAGGGGAGTATACGAGCAGTACTTC
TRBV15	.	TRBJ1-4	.	CATSRDLTANEKLFF	TGTGCCACCAGCAGAGATCTCACGGCTAATGAAAAACTGTTTTTT
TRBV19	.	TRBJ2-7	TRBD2	CASSPAGRERGYEQYF	TGTGCCAGTAGTCCCGCTGGGAGGGAGAGAGGATACGAGCAGTACTTC
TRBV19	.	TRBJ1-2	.	CASSIGPGGYTF	TGTGCCAGTAGTATCGGACCGGGAGGCTACACCTTC
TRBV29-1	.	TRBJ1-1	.	CSVGGPNTEAFF	TGCAGCGTTGGGGGGCCGAACACTGAAGCTTTCTTT
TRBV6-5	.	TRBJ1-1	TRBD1	CASSLDRVNTEAFF	TGTGCCAGCAGCCTTGACAGGGTGAACACTGAAGCTTTCTTT
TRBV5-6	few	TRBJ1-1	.	CASSFEGPGTEAFF	TGTGCCAGCAGCTTCGAGGGGCCCGGCACTGAAGCTTTCTTT
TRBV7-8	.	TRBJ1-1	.	CASSRQANTEAFF	TGTGCCAGCAGCCGACAGGCTAACACTGAAGCTTTCTTT
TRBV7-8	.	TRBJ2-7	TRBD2	CASSRTSGAGPLSYEQYF	TGTGCCAGCAGCCGTACTAGCGGGGCGGGCCCGTTATCCTACGAGCAGTACTTC
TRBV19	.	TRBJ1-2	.	CASSIGALGYGYTF	TGTGCCAGTAGTATAGGGGCACTCGGATATGGCTACACCTTC
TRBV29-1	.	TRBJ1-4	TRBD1	CSALDRGSEKLFF	TGCAGCGCCCTTGACAGGGGAAGTGAAAAACTGTTTTTT
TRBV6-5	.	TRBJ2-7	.	CASSYLLPVGVDEQYF	TGTGCCAGCAGTTATCTCCTTCCCGTAGGGGTCGACGAGCAGTACTTC
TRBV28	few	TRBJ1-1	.	CATLWQNTEAFF	TGTGCCACCCTCTGGCAGAACACTGAAGCTTTCTTT
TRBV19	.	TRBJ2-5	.	CASAGAGQETQYF	TGTGCCAGTGCGGGGGCGGGCCAAGAGACCCAGTACTTC
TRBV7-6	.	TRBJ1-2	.	CASSLAGGPINYGYTF	TGTGCCAGCAGCTTAGCGGGGGGGCCGATTAACTATGGCTACACCTTC
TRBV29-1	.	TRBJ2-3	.	CSVEVAGTDTQYF	TGCAGCGTTGAAGTTGCAGGTACAGATACGCAGTATTTT
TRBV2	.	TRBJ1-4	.	CASSEARRSGVNEKLFF	TGTGCCAGCAGTGAAGCGCGTAGGTCGGGCGTTAATGAAAAACTGTTTTTT
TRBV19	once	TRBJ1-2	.	CASSSYRREDYGYTF	TGTGCCAGTAGTAGCTATAGGCGAGAGGACTATGGCTACACCTTC
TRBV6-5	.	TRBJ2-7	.	CASSYSSLNEQYF	TGTGCCAGCAGTTACTCGAGCCTCAACGAGCAGTACTTC
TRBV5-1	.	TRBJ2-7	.	CASSLVLASESSYEQYF	TGCGCCAGCAGCTTGGTACTAGCTAGTGAAAGCTCCTACGAGCAGTACTTC
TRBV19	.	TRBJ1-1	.	CASSMSDTEAFF	TGTGCCAGTAGTATGTCGGACACTGAAGCTTTCTTT
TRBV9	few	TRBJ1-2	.	CASSPGGSYYGYTF	TGTGCCAGCAGCCCTGGGGGGTCCTACTATGGCTACACCTTC
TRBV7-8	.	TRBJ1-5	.	CASSNRDRSNQPQHF	TGTGCCAGCAGCAACCGGGACCGTAGCAATCAGCCCCAGCATTTT